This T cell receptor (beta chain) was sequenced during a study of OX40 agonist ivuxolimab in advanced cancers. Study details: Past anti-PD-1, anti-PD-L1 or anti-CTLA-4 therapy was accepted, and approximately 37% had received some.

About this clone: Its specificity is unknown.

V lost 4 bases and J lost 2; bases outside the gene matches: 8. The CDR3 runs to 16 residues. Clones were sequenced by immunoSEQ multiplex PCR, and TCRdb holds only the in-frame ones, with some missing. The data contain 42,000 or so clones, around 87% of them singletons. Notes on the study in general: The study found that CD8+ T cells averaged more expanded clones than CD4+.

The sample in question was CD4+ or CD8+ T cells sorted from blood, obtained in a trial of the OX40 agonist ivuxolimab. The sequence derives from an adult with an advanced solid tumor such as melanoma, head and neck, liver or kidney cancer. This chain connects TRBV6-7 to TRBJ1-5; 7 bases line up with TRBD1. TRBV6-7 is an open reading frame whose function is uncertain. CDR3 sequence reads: CASSWGQRGCNQPQHF. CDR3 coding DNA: TGTGCCAGCAGTTGGGGACAGAGGGGGTGCAATCAGCCCCAGCATTTT.